The clone carrying this T cell receptor (beta chain) was counted only a few times. Its specificity is not known. A much larger clone lies a single base off, so this may be a read error. The data were taken from a study of post-analysis software for immune sequencing data. Study findings and constraints: Five or six TRBV segments, TRBV5-6, TRBV5-1 and TRBV20-1 among them, were found more frequent in patients than controls.

Unique molecular identifiers tagged the TCR beta cDNA libraries. TCRdb itself ran the PCR reads through MiXCR, one entry per CDR3 protein. Of hundreds of thousands of distinct CDR3 sequences listed, 30% to 45% were seen once; the top ten hold approximately 4.6%. The CDR3 consists of 13 residues. Trimming removed 3 bases at V and 7 bases at J, with 16 bases between. The germline V gene has CDR1 DFQATT and CDR2 SNEGSKA (reference sequence). The V and J genes are TRBV20-1 and TRBJ2-7; D remains unclear. Sequenced sample: blood. This sequence was found in a girl aged 5-17 years with multiple sclerosis. The CDR3, as DNA: TGCAGTGCTAGGGCGGATCGAGACAATGAGCAGTACTTC. Encoded protein: CSARADRDNEQYF.